The 21 T cell receptor beta chains below were found in one sample sequenced in a study of blood T cells in healthy people across ages. The authors ran a second PCR of about 6 to 11 cycles using a sample-barcoded 5' primer and a J-beta primer mix. TCRdb re-called the 5' RACE reads with MiXCR, one entry per CDR3 protein. The sample yields about 650,000 distinct CDR3 sequences, approximately 31% seen once. Material: blood. The receptors derive from an elderly woman in good health.

This clonotype was seen repeatedly, ten times or more. The V gene is TRBV7-2, the J gene TRBJ1-2; D gene ambiguous. Germline V gives CDR1 SGHTA, CDR2 FQGNSA. The V end lost 1 base, the J end lost 0 bases, and 15 bases lay between the germline ends. CDR3 size: 17 residues. The CDR3 here is CASSLGFGGFPNYGYTF. CDR3 DNA: TGTGCCAGCAGCTTAGGCTTCGGAGGCTTTCCTAACTATGGCTACACCTTC. Full variable domain (rest looked up from reference TRBV7-2 and TRBJ1-2): GAGVSQSPSNKVTEKGKDVELRCDPISGHTALYWYRQSLGQGLEFLIYFQGNSAPDKSGLPSDRFSAERTGGSVSTLTIQRTQQEDSAVYLCASSLGFGGFPNYGYTFGSGTRLTVV.

J is TRBJ2-5 and V is TRBV29-1; D assignment may be TRBD1 or TRBD2 (5 bases each). The germline gives CDR1 SQVTM, CDR2 ANQGSEA. Trimming removed 5 bases at V and 11 bases at J, with 24 bases between. The CDR3 spans 14 residues. This chain's CDR3 is CSVRLGVSYNGQYF. The CDR3 bases are TGCAGCGTTCGGTTGGGGGTCTCGTACAATGGGCAGTACTTC. The full variable domain, its missing parts supplied by reference TRBV29-1 and TRBJ2-5, is SAVISQKPSRDICQRGTSLTIQCQVDSQVTMMFWYRQQPGQSLTLIATANQGSEATYESGFVIDKFPISRPNLTFSTLTVSNMSPEDSSIYLCSVRLGVSYNGQYFGPGTRLLVL.

This clonotype was observed at least ten times. The CDR3 protein is CSCLLSGTGGTEQYF. Here the CDR3 DNA reads TGCAGTTGCCTTTTGTCGGGGACAGGGGGTACGGAGCAGTACTTC. The chain combines TRBV20-1 with TRBJ2-7; 11 bases are shared with TRBD1. V was clipped by 8 bases and J by 7 bases; unmatched bases: 16. CDR3 size: 15 residues. Germline CDR1 and CDR2: DFQATT and SNEGSKA (reference sequence).

The table lists this clonotype with a few counts. The chain joins TRBV2 to TRBJ1-1; D is unclear. From germline, CDR1 is SNHLY and CDR2 FYNNEI. The CDR3 is 13 residues long. V lost 8 bases to trimming and J lost 0 bases, with 10 bases between them. The CDR3 region has the DNA TGTGCCAGCGAAGACAACATGAACACTGAAGCTTTCTTT. Protein sequence: CASEDNMNTEAFF.

This clonotype was detected many times. V is TRBV29-1 and J is TRBJ2-5; D might be TRBD2 (6 bases). The CDR3 totals 13 residues. Per germline, CDR1 SQVTM and CDR2 ANQGSEA. Trimming removed 4 bases at V and 5 bases at J, with 14 bases between. The CDR3 DNA reads as TGCAGCGTTGGGCCCGGGGAGGCGGAGACCCAGTACTTC. This sequence encodes CSVGPGEAETQYF.

In this sample, this clonotype turned up many times. This sequence joins TRBV20-1 and TRBJ2-1; D could derive from TRBD1 or TRBD2 (5 bases each). Trimming cost V 3 bases and J 2 bases, with 8 bases left between them. In germline, CDR1 is DFQATT, CDR2 SNEGSKA (reference sequence). The CDR3 covers 13 residues. CDR3 in DNA: TGCAGTGCTAGGTGGGACGCCTACAATGAGCAGTTCTTC. Its protein is CSARWDAYNEQFF.

This clonotype was observed a few times. The chain couples TRBV19 to TRBJ1-5; D is perhaps TRBD1 (5 bases). V lost 6 bases and J lost 2, with 11 bases in between. Germline assignment: CDR1 LNHDA and CDR2 SQIVND (reference sequence). The CDR3 loop spans 14 amino acids. In nucleotides, the CDR3 is TGTGCCAGTAGATGGGGACTAGGCAATCAGCCCCAGCATTTT. It encodes CASRWGLGNQPQHF.

This clonotype was counted a single time. The gene calls are TRBV13 and TRBJ1-2; TRBD1 matches at 10 bases. After removal of 1 base from V and 5 bases from J, the junction contained 7 bases not matched to a gene. This CDR3 region has 16 residues. Germline V lookup: CDR1 PRHDT, CDR2 FYEKMQ (reference sequence). The chain's CDR3 is CASSLAGTGAAYGYTF. The CDR3 nucleotides are TGTGCCAGCAGCTTAGCCGGGACAGGGGCCGCGTATGGCTACACCTTC.

The rearrangement joins TRBV27 to TRBJ1-1; D is unresolved. Germline CDR1 MNHEY, CDR2 SMNVEV (reference sequence). The CDR3 is 13 residues long. Trimming took off 8 bases at V and 3 bases at J, with 13 bases between the two ends. The CDR3 DNA reads as TGTGCCAGCCGGCCCAGGAGGGACACTGAAGCTTTCTTT. This sequence encodes CASRPRRDTEAFF.

The chain has TRBV6-5 and TRBJ2-7; D remains unclear. Trimming pared 6 bases from V and 3 bases from J, leaving 12 bases between. Germline CDR1 and CDR2: MNHEY and SVGAGI. CDR3 length equals 13 residues. Written as DNA, the CDR3 is TGTGCCAGCAGCTCAGACCCTCTCTACGAGCAGTACTTC. Residues: CASSSDPLYEQYF.

This clonotype was found many times. V usage is TRBV14 and J usage is TRBJ2-3, with D possibly matching TRBD2 (5 bases). V gave up 3 bases and J gave up 2 bases, with 15 bases separating them. Germline values: CDR1 SGHDN, CDR2 FVKESK. This CDR3 region has 16 residues. The CDR3 DNA reads TGTGCCAGCAGCCATGTAAGGACGGGATACACAGATACGCAGTATTTT. Translation: CASSHVRTGYTDTQYF.

This clonotype occurred many times. The chain employs TRBV10-3 and TRBJ1-1; D gene unclear. Germline CDR1 and CDR2: ENHRY and SYGVKD. Trimming stripped 11 bases from V and 2 bases from J, with 9 bases between. The CDR3 is made up of 11 amino acids. The CDR3 region is CASVDNTEAFF. The DNA of the CDR3 is TGTGCCTCTGTGGATAACACTGAAGCTTTCTTT.

This clonotype occurred many times. The rearrangement joins TRBV20-1 to TRBJ2-1; TRBD1 is a possible D gene (5 bases). Germline V lookup: CDR1 DFQATT, CDR2 SNEGSKA (reference sequence). This CDR3 region has 12 residues. Written as DNA, the CDR3 is TGCGGCAGGGTTGGATCCTACAATGAGCAGTTCTTC. It translates to CGRVGSYNEQFF.

This clonotype was observed many times. This chain joins TRBV12-3 or TRBV12-4 and TRBJ2-3, with TRBD2 matching over 11 bases. The CDR3 spans 16 residues. The V gene end was trimmed by 8 bases and the J gene end by 2 bases; junction bases not matched to a gene: 9. The CDR3 DNA sequence: TGTGCCAGCCGACCACTAGCGGGGGTCATCACAGATACGCAGTATTTT. Protein: CASRPLAGVITDTQYF.

The table lists this clonotype with a few counts. Just one base apart from a much larger clone, this may be a read error. This chain joins TRBV6-2 or TRBV6-3 and TRBJ2-6; the D call may be TRBD1 or TRBD2 (5 bases each). CDR1 and CDR2 from the germline V gene are MNHEY and SVGEGT. The CDR3 totals 17 residues. The CDR3 protein is CASSSPTSGAGANVPTF. CDR3 nucleotide sequence: TGTGCCAGCAGTTCTCCCACTTCCGGGGCTGGGGCCAACGTCCCGACTTTC.

The gene calls are TRBV20-1 and TRBJ2-7, with 9 bases fitting TRBD1. The germline CDR1 and CDR2 sequences are DFQATT and SNEGSKA (reference sequence). The junction had 5 bases not matched to a gene; V was cut back by 6 bases and J by 2 bases. This CDR3 is built from 13 residues. CDR3 bases: TGCAGTGCAACAGGGGGCATCGCCTACGAGCAGTACTTC. As protein: CSATGGIAYEQYF.

This clonotype was seen at least ten times. The gene calls are TRBV4-1 and TRBJ2-1; the match to TRBD2 covers 10 bases. The germline CDR1 and CDR2 sequences are MGHRA and YSYEKL. The CDR3 extends over 15 amino acids. V gave up 1 base and J gave up 8 bases; unmatched junction bases: 5. CDR3 sequence reads: CASSQGLAGVDEQFF. DNA of the CDR3: TGCGCCAGCAGCCAAGGGCTAGCGGGGGTTGATGAGCAGTTCTTC.

Only a few counts were recorded for this clonotype. The chain joins TRBV20-1 to TRBJ1-6, with a possible D match to TRBD1 (5 bases). There are 14 residues in the CDR3. V lost 3 bases and J 5 bases, leaving 11 bases between the germline ends. Germline loops: CDR1 DFQATT, CDR2 SNEGSKA (reference sequence). This CDR3 reads CSASLGRNNSPLHF. The CDR3 coding sequence is TGCAGTGCTAGCTTGGGACGGAATAATTCACCCCTCCACTTT.

Turning to this clonotype: With a much larger clone just one base away, this may be a read error. The V call is TRBV28, the J call TRBJ2-5, with D tentatively TRBD2 (6 bases). The CDR3 sequence is 14 residues long. Germline CDR1 is MDHEN and CDR2 is SYDVKM. CDR3 in amino acids: CAGSFQGGRETQYF. The CDR3 bases are TGTGCCGGCAGTTTCCAAGGAGGGAGGGAGACCCAGTACTTC.

This chain uses TRBV10-3 with TRBJ1-2, with 7 bases matching TRBD1. J gave up 4 bases and V 3 bases, and 5 bases lay outside the gene matches. Germline V gene data show CDR1 as ENHRY and CDR2 as SYGVKD. The CDR3 is 14 residues long. The chain's CDR3 is CAISEEGAGYGYTF. The CDR3 bases are TGTGCCATCAGTGAAGAGGGGGCTGGCTATGGCTACACCTTC.

The chain has TRBV12-3 or TRBV12-4 and TRBJ2-7; 7 nucleotides line up with TRBD1. Losses at the gene ends were 7 bases for V and 3 bases for J; bases not matched to a gene: 9. The CDR3 contains 14 residues. CDR3 loop: CASNPGQSIYEQYF. The CDR3 DNA reads TGTGCCAGCAATCCGGGACAGTCCATCTACGAGCAGTACTTC.